A selection of T cell receptor beta chains follows, all from one sample in a study of sequential checkpoint blockade in melanoma. Using immunoSEQ multiplex PCR, the repertoire was profiled, and TCRdb retains in-frame clones only, with some absent. Of more than 10,000 clones listed, about 68% are singletons. Sequencing was performed on CD8+ T cells sorted from blood (inferred from file names), taken from a patient given nivolumab and ipilimumab in sequence. The receptors come from a human donor with melanoma. CDR3s include the opening cysteine and the closing phenylalanine or tryptophan. Each record gives: J gene, D gene, V gene, clone size, CDR3 protein, CDR3 DNA. The D gene is left open where the match is weak. Clone sizes are given selectively: once, few, many, or a class where the clone is expanded.

j_gene: TRBJ1-1; d_gene: NA; v_gene: TRBV9; abundance: NA; CDR3aa: CASSVDTGRNTEAFF; CDR3nt: TGTGCCAGCAGCGTAGATACAGGCCGGAACACTGAAGCTTTCTTT
j_gene: TRBJ2-2; d_gene: TRBD1; v_gene: TRBV30; abundance: NA; CDR3aa: CAWLTGAGELFF; CDR3nt: TGTGCCTGGCTAACAGGGGCCGGGGAGCTGTTTTTT
j_gene: TRBJ2-7; d_gene: TRBD1; v_gene: TRBV19; abundance: NA; CDR3aa: CASTPGQGLTYEQYF; CDR3nt: TGTGCCAGTACCCCCGGACAGGGGCTAACCTACGAGCAGTACTTC
j_gene: TRBJ1-5; d_gene: NA; v_gene: TRBV29-1; abundance: NA; CDR3aa: CSAGGSNQPQHF; CDR3nt: TGCAGCGCTGGGGGGAGCAATCAGCCCCAGCATTTT
j_gene: TRBJ2-3; d_gene: NA; v_gene: TRBV11-3; abundance: NA; CDR3aa: CASSPGTDTQYF; CDR3nt: TGTGCCAGCAGCCCCGGCACAGATACGCAGTATTTT
j_gene: TRBJ2-1; d_gene: TRBD2; v_gene: TRBV5-6; abundance: NA; CDR3aa: CASSLGLAGARPLKNEQFF; CDR3nt: TGTGCCAGCAGCTTAGGACTAGCGGGAGCTCGCCCTCTTAAAAATGAGCAGTTCTTC
j_gene: TRBJ1-1; d_gene: TRBD1; v_gene: TRBV11-3; abundance: NA; CDR3aa: CASSPPGGNTEAFF; CDR3nt: TGTGCCAGCAGCCCTCCAGGGGGGAACACTGAAGCTTTCTTT
j_gene: TRBJ2-5; d_gene: NA; v_gene: TRBV14; abundance: once; CDR3aa: CASSQDWSSAETQYF; CDR3nt: TGTGCCAGCAGCCAAGACTGGTCCTCTGCGGAGACCCAGTACTTC
j_gene: TRBJ1-5; d_gene: NA; v_gene: TRBV4-1; abundance: NA; CDR3aa: CASSHPSPRGNQPQHF; CDR3nt: TGCGCCAGCAGCCACCCCTCCCCACGCGGCAATCAGCCCCAGCATTTT
j_gene: TRBJ2-3; d_gene: TRBD2; v_gene: TRBV9; abundance: NA; CDR3aa: CASSYSGGETDTQYF; CDR3nt: TGTGCCAGCAGTTATAGCGGGGGCGAAACAGATACGCAGTATTTT
j_gene: TRBJ2-1; d_gene: NA; v_gene: TRBV7-9; abundance: NA; CDR3aa: CASSLGPLRGYNEQFF; CDR3nt: TGTGCCAGCAGCTTAGGACCCCTCCGAGGTTACAATGAGCAGTTCTTC
j_gene: TRBJ1-1; d_gene: NA; v_gene: TRBV27; abundance: NA; CDR3aa: CASSSPGQSEAFF; CDR3nt: TGTGCCAGCAGTTCTCCCGGACAGTCTGAAGCTTTCTTT
j_gene: TRBJ1-5; d_gene: NA; v_gene: TRBV7-9; abundance: few; CDR3aa: CASSLAGQGRQPQHF; CDR3nt: TGTGCCAGCAGCTTAGCGGGGCAGGGCCGGCAGCCCCAGCATTTT
j_gene: TRBJ2-1; d_gene: NA; v_gene: TRBV6-1; abundance: NA; CDR3aa: CASTSYYNEQFF; CDR3nt: TGTGCCAGCACCTCCTACTACAATGAGCAGTTCTTC
j_gene: TRBJ1-5; d_gene: TRBD1; v_gene: TRBV19; abundance: few; CDR3aa: CASSTPALTGVGDQPQHF; CDR3nt: TGTGCCAGTAGCACCCCCGCCTTGACAGGGGTGGGCGATCAGCCCCAGCATTTT
j_gene: TRBJ2-6; d_gene: TRBD1; v_gene: TRBV29-1; abundance: NA; CDR3aa: CSVPGQAGANVLTF; CDR3nt: TGCAGCGTCCCGGGACAGGCTGGGGCCAACGTCCTGACTTTC
j_gene: TRBJ1-6; d_gene: NA; v_gene: TRBV27; abundance: NA; CDR3aa: CASSLSNSPLNSPLHF; CDR3nt: TGTGCCAGCAGTTTATCTAACAGTCCACTTAATTCACCCCTCCACTTT
j_gene: TRBJ1-2; d_gene: TRBD1; v_gene: TRBV6-6; abundance: NA; CDR3aa: CASSFSGTAYGYTF; CDR3nt: TGTGCCAGCAGTTTCTCCGGGACAGCCTATGGCTACACCTTC
j_gene: TRBJ2-5; d_gene: TRBD1; v_gene: TRBV5-1; abundance: NA; CDR3aa: CASSLDRGGLRPQYF; CDR3nt: TGCGCCAGCAGCTTGGACAGGGGCGGCCTCAGGCCCCAGTACTTC
j_gene: TRBJ1-2; d_gene: TRBD1; v_gene: TRBV5-6; abundance: NA; CDR3aa: CASSLGTGGGGYTF; CDR3nt: TGTGCCAGCAGCCTCGGGACAGGGGGCGGCGGCTACACCTTC
j_gene: TRBJ1-3; d_gene: NA; v_gene: TRBV21-1; abundance: few; CDR3aa: CASRRLVATTRRNTIYF; CDR3nt: TGTGCCAGCAGACGACTTGTAGCTACAACACGACGAAACACCATATATTTT
j_gene: TRBJ2-2; d_gene: TRBD1; v_gene: TRBV6-4; abundance: NA; CDR3aa: CASSDEGTGGPGELFF; CDR3nt: TGTGCCAGCAGTGACGAGGGGACAGGGGGCCCCGGGGAGCTGTTTTTT
j_gene: TRBJ1-1; d_gene: NA; v_gene: TRBV7-7; abundance: NA; CDR3aa: CASSGTANTEAFF; CDR3nt: TGTGCCAGCAGCGGTACAGCGAACACTGAAGCTTTCTTT
j_gene: TRBJ1-4; d_gene: NA; v_gene: TRBV7-9; abundance: NA; CDR3aa: CASSLPRGEKLFF; CDR3nt: TGTGCCAGCAGCCTCCCACGAGGGGAAAAACTGTTTTTT
j_gene: TRBJ1-5; d_gene: NA; v_gene: TRBV6-1; abundance: few; CDR3aa: CASSSGPEGQPQHF; CDR3nt: TGTGCCAGCAGCTCCGGACCTGAGGGTCAGCCCCAGCATTTT
j_gene: TRBJ2-5; d_gene: TRBD1; v_gene: TRBV2; abundance: NA; CDR3aa: CASSEGTGGWETQYF; CDR3nt: TGTGCCAGCAGTGAAGGGACAGGGGGCTGGGAGACCCAGTACTTC
j_gene: TRBJ2-2; d_gene: TRBD1; v_gene: TRBV25-1; abundance: NA; CDR3aa: CATRTGDGGELFF; CDR3nt: TGTGCCACCCGGACAGGGGACGGCGGGGAGCTGTTTTTT
j_gene: TRBJ1-1; d_gene: TRBD1; v_gene: TRBV27; abundance: NA; CDR3aa: CATRVTGGGTEAFF; CDR3nt: TGTGCCACCAGAGTAACAGGGGGCGGGACTGAAGCTTTCTTT
j_gene: TRBJ2-7; d_gene: TRBD2; v_gene: TRBV4-1; abundance: NA; CDR3aa: CASSQVAGAPYEQYF; CDR3nt: TGCGCCAGCAGCCAAGTAGCGGGTGCCCCCTACGAGCAGTACTTC
j_gene: TRBJ2-1; d_gene: TRBD2; v_gene: TRBV4-3; abundance: NA; CDR3aa: CASSDIAGSSYNEQFF; CDR3nt: TGCGCCAGCTCCGATATAGCGGGGAGCTCCTACAATGAGCAGTTCTTC
j_gene: TRBJ2-1; d_gene: NA; v_gene: TRBV7-2; abundance: NA; CDR3aa: CASSFWASDTYNEQFF; CDR3nt: TGTGCCAGCAGCTTTTGGGCTAGCGACACCTACAATGAGCAGTTCTTC
j_gene: TRBJ1-6; d_gene: NA; v_gene: TRBV2; abundance: NA; CDR3aa: CASSDGLSALHF; CDR3nt: TGTGCCAGCAGTGACGGACTTTCGGCCCTCCACTTT
j_gene: TRBJ2-7; d_gene: NA; v_gene: TRBV12-5; abundance: few; CDR3aa: CASGLSSYEQYF; CDR3nt: TGTGCTAGTGGTCTGAGCTCCTACGAGCAGTACTTC
j_gene: TRBJ2-1; d_gene: NA; v_gene: TRBV18; abundance: few; CDR3aa: CASSPANYHNEQFF; CDR3nt: TGTGCCAGCTCACCAGCCAACTACCACAATGAGCAGTTCTTC
j_gene: TRBJ2-7; d_gene: TRBD1; v_gene: TRBV9; abundance: NA; CDR3aa: CASSPGTGNYEQYF; CDR3nt: TGTGCCAGCAGCCCCGGGACAGGGAACTACGAGCAGTACTTC
j_gene: TRBJ1-1; d_gene: TRBD1; v_gene: TRBV5-1; abundance: NA; CDR3aa: CASSLGQNMNTEAFF; CDR3nt: TGCGCCAGCAGCCTGGGACAGAACATGAACACTGAAGCTTTCTTT
j_gene: TRBJ1-2; d_gene: NA; v_gene: TRBV7-8; abundance: few; CDR3aa: CASSLVDSPNYGYTF; CDR3nt: TGTGCCAGCAGCTTAGTGGACAGCCCTAACTATGGCTACACCTTC
j_gene: TRBJ2-7; d_gene: NA; v_gene: TRBV29-1; abundance: medium-sized; CDR3aa: CSVIGGDSASYEQYF; CDR3nt: TGCAGCGTCATAGGGGGGGACTCAGCCTCCTACGAGCAGTACTTC
j_gene: TRBJ2-3; d_gene: NA; v_gene: TRBV27; abundance: NA; CDR3aa: CASSPDSFISTDTQYF; CDR3nt: TGTGCCAGCAGTCCGGACAGTTTCATTAGCACAGATACGCAGTATTTT
j_gene: TRBJ2-2; d_gene: NA; v_gene: TRBV2; abundance: NA; CDR3aa: CASSAQGSYSGELFF; CDR3nt: TGTGCCAGCAGTGCCCAGGGTAGTTATTCCGGGGAGCTGTTTTTT
j_gene: TRBJ2-7; d_gene: NA; v_gene: TRBV5-6; abundance: NA; CDR3aa: CASSLALAEQYF; CDR3nt: TGTGCCAGCAGCTTGGCCTTGGCCGAGCAGTACTTC
j_gene: TRBJ1-1; d_gene: NA; v_gene: TRBV7-9; abundance: NA; CDR3aa: CASSLRPQGMNTEAFF; CDR3nt: TGTGCCAGCAGCTTAAGGCCACAGGGTATGAACACTGAAGCTTTCTTT
j_gene: TRBJ1-2; d_gene: TRBD1; v_gene: TRBV7-2; abundance: NA; CDR3aa: CASSLEGTGALMDGYTF; CDR3nt: TGTGCCAGCAGCTTAGAGGGGACAGGGGCTCTAATGGATGGCTACACCTTC
j_gene: TRBJ1-1; d_gene: TRBD1; v_gene: TRBV5-1; abundance: NA; CDR3aa: CASSSGQGETEAFF; CDR3nt: TGCGCCAGCAGCTCCGGACAGGGGGAGACTGAAGCTTTCTTT
j_gene: TRBJ2-1; d_gene: TRBD2; v_gene: TRBV11-2; abundance: NA; CDR3aa: CASSLAGLAGGGNEQFF; CDR3nt: TGTGCCAGCAGCTTAGCCGGACTAGCGGGGGGTGGCAATGAGCAGTTCTTC
j_gene: TRBJ2-1; d_gene: TRBD2; v_gene: TRBV9; abundance: NA; CDR3aa: CASSISGRALDEQFF; CDR3nt: TGTGCCAGCAGCATTAGCGGGAGGGCCCTCGATGAGCAGTTCTTC
j_gene: TRBJ1-1; d_gene: TRBD1; v_gene: TRBV7-2; abundance: once; CDR3aa: CASSTWTGGYEAFF; CDR3nt: TGTGCCAGCAGCACCTGGACAGGGGGCTATGAAGCTTTCTTT
j_gene: TRBJ1-1; d_gene: NA; v_gene: TRBV7-9; abundance: once; CDR3aa: CASSPRSPEAFF; CDR3nt: TGTGCCAGCAGCCCCCGTAGCCCTGAAGCTTTCTTT
j_gene: TRBJ1-4; d_gene: TRBD1; v_gene: TRBV30; abundance: NA; CDR3aa: CAWSTYQQGAQEKLFF; CDR3nt: TGTGCCTGGAGTACCTATCAACAGGGGGCACAGGAAAAACTGTTTTTT
j_gene: TRBJ1-2; d_gene: TRBD1; v_gene: TRBV7-6; abundance: NA; CDR3aa: CASSTGQGGGYTF; CDR3nt: TGTGCCAGCAGCACCGGACAGGGCGGAGGCTACACCTTC
j_gene: TRBJ2-7; d_gene: NA; v_gene: TRBV19; abundance: NA; CDR3aa: CASSIDMSAYEQYF; CDR3nt: TGTGCCAGTAGTATAGATATGTCAGCCTACGAGCAGTACTTC
j_gene: TRBJ2-3; d_gene: NA; v_gene: TRBV27; abundance: NA; CDR3aa: CASSLTITDTQYF; CDR3nt: TGTGCCAGCAGTTTAACAATCACAGATACGCAGTATTTT
j_gene: TRBJ2-1; d_gene: NA; v_gene: TRBV9; abundance: once; CDR3aa: CASSGGTAGGSYNEQFF; CDR3nt: TGTGCCAGCAGCGGGGGGACTGCCGGGGGTTCCTACAATGAGCAGTTCTTC